What follows are 2 T cell receptor beta chains derived from one specimen sequenced in a study of T cell responses to AZD1222 COVID-19 vaccine. TCRdb's table, derived via immunoSEQ multiplex PCR, lists solely in-frame clones and lacks some. The sample includes 130,000 or so clones, roughly 85% seen only once; the top ten take 7.9%. The input for sequencing was peripheral blood, taken 28 days after the second dose of the MenACWY control vaccine. These TCRs come from an adult who received the MenACWY meningococcal vaccine as a control.

A note on this clone: A read error may produce the germline difference seen at one junction end. V usage is TRBV7-7 and J usage is TRBJ2-5; tentatively, D is TRBD2 (7 bases). CDR1 SSHAT and CDR2 FNYEAQ come from the germline V gene (reference sequence). This CDR3 spans 14 amino acids. The CDR3 bases are TGTGCTAGCAGCTTCGGGGGGCGCGCGGAGACCCAGTACTTC. Encoded protein: CASSFGGRAETQYF. The variable domain in full, with the rest retrieved from reference TRBV7-7 and TRBJ2-5, is GAGVSQSPRYKVTKRGQDVTLRCDPISSHATLYWYQQALGQGPEFLTYFNYEAQPDKSGLPSDRFSAERPEGSISTLTIQRTEQRDSAMYRCASSFGGRAETQYFGPGTRLLVL.

The chain carries TRBV11-2 and TRBJ1-2; unclear D gene. Germline V CDR1 and CDR2: SGHAT, FQNNGV. V lost 1 base, J lost 7 bases, and 7 bases lay in between. There are 12 residues in the CDR3. The CDR3 coding sequence is TGTGCCAGCAGCTTAGGGCCGTTTGGCTACACCTTC. Its protein product is CASSLGPFGYTF. Full variable domain (missing parts from reference TRBV11-2 and TRBJ1-2): EAGVAQSPRYKIIEKRQSVAFWCNPISGHATLYWYQQILGQGPKLLIQFQNNGVVDDSQLPKDRFSAERLKGVDSTLKIQPAKLEDSAVYLCASSLGPFGYTFGSGTRLTVV.